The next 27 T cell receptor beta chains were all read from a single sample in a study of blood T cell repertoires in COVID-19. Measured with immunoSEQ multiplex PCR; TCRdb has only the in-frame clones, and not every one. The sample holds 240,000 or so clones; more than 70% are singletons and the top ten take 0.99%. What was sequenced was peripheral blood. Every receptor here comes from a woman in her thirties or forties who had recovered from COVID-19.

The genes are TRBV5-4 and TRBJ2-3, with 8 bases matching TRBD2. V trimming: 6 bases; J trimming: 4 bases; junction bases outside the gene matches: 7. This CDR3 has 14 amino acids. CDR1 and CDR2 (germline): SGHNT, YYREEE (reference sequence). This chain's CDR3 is CASTRGGKADTQYF. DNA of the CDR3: TGTGCCAGCACCCGGGGGGGCAAGGCAGATACGCAGTATTTT.

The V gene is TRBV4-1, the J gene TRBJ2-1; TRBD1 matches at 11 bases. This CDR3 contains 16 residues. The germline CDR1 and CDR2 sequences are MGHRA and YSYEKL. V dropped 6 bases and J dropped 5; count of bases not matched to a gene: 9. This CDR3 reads CASRPTGTGGNNEQFF. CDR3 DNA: TGCGCCAGCAGGCCAACCGGGACAGGGGGTAACAATGAGCAGTTCTTC.

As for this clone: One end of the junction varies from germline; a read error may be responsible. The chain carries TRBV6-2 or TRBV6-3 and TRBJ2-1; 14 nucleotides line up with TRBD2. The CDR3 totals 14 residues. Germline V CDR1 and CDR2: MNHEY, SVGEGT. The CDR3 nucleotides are TGTGCCAGCAGTCAACCGGGACTAGCGGGAGTGTGGGTCTTC. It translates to CASSQPGLAGVWVF.

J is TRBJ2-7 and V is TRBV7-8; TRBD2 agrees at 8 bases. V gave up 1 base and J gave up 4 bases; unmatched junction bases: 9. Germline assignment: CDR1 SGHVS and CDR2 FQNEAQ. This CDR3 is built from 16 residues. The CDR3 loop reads CASSLGGGRRLYEQYF. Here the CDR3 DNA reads TGTGCCAGCAGCTTAGGGGGCGGGAGGCGGTTATACGAGCAGTACTTC.

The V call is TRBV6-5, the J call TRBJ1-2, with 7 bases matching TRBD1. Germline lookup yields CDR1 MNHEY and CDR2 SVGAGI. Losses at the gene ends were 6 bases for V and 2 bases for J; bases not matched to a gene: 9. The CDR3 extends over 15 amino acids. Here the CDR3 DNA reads TGTGCCAGCAGCCGGACAGGAGACCCGAACTATGGCTACACCTTC. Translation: CASSRTGDPNYGYTF.

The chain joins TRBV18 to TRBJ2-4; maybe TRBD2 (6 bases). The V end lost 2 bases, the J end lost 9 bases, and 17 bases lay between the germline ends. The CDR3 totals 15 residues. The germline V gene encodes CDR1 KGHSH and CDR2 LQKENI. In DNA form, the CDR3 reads TGTGCCAGCTCACCATCCCTTCAGGAGGGGTCCATTCAGTACTTC. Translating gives CASSPSLQEGSIQYF.

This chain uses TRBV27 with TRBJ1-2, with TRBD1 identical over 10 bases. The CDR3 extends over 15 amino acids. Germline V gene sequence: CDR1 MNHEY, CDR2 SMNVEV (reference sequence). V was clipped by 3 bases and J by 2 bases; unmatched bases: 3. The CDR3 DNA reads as TGTGCCAGCAGTTTGGGGACAGGGGCGAACTATGGCTACACCTTC. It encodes CASSLGTGANYGYTF.

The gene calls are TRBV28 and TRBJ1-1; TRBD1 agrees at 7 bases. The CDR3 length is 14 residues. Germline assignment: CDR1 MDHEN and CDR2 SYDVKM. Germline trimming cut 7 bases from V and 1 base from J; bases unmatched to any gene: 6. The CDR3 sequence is CASTPYRGNTEAFF. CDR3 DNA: TGTGCCAGCACCCCATACAGGGGGAACACTGAAGCTTTCTTT. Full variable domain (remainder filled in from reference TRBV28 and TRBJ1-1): DVKVTQSSRYLVKRTGEKVFLECVQDMDHENMFWYRQDPGLGLRLIYFSYDVKMKEKGDIPEGYSVSREKKERFSLILESASTNQTSMYLCASTPYRGNTEAFFGQGTRLTVV.

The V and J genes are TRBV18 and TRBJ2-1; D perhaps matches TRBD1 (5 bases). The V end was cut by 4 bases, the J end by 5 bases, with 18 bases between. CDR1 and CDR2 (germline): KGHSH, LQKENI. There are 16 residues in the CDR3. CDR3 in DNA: TGTGCCAGCTCACTCCGGACAAGCGTTGGCCACAATGAGCAGTTCTTC. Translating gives CASSLRTSVGHNEQFF.

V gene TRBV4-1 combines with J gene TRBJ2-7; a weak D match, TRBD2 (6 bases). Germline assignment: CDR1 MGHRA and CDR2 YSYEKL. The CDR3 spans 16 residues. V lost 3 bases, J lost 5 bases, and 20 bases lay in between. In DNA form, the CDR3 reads TGCGCCAGCAGCCACGACCGGGTCGGGAGAGGTGACGAGCAGTACTTC. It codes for CASSHDRVGRGDEQYF.

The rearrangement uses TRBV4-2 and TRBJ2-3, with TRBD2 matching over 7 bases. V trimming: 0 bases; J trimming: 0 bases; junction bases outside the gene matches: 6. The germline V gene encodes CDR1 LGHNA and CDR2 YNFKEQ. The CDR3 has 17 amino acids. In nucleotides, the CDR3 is TGTGCCAGCAGCCAAGAAACCCCCGGGGGGAGCACAGATACGCAGTATTTT. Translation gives CASSQETPGGSTDTQYF.

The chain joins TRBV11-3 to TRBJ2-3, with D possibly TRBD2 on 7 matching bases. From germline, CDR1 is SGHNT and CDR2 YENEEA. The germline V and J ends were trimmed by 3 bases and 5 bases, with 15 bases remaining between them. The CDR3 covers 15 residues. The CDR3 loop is CASSFSGRGIDTQYF. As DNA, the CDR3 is TGTGCCAGCAGCTTCTCGGGGAGGGGGATAGATACGCAGTATTTT.

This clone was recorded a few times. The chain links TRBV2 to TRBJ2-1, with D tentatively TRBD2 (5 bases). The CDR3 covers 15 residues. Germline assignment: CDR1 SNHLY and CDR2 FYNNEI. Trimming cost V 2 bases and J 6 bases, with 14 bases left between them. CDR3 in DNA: TGTGCCAGCAGTGAATGGACCCTCGGAGGCAATGAGCAGTTCTTC. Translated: CASSEWTLGGNEQFF.

The CDR3 loop reads CASSRTSGSHNEQFF. The CDR3 DNA follows: TGTGCCAGTAGCCGGACTAGCGGGAGTCATAATGAGCAGTTCTTC. The rearrangement joins TRBV19 to TRBJ2-1, with TRBD2 matching over 13 bases. Germline CDR1 reads LNHDA; CDR2 reads SQIVND (reference sequence). V was clipped by 6 bases and J by 7 bases; unmatched bases: 6. The CDR3 loop spans 15 amino acids.

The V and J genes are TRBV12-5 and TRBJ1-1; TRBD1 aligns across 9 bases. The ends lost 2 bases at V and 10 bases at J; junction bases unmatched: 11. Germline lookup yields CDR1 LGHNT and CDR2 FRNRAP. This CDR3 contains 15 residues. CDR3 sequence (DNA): TGTGCTAGTGGTTTGACCTCCGGGACAGGGCTCAGAGCTTTCTTT. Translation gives CASGLTSGTGLRAFF.

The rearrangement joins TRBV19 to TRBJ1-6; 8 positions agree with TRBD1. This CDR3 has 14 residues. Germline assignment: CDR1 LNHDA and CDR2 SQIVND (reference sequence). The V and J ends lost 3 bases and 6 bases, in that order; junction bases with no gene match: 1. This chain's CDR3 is CASSMDRVNSPLHF. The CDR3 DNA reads TGTGCCAGTAGTATGGACAGGGTTAATTCACCCCTCCACTTT.

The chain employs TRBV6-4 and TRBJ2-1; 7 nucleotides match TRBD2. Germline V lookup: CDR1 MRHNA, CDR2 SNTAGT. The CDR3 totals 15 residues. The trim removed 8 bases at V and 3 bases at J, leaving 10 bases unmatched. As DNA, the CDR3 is TGTGCCAGCCCCCCCCTAGCGGAAAACTACAATGAGCAGTTCTTC. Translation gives CASPPLAENYNEQFF.

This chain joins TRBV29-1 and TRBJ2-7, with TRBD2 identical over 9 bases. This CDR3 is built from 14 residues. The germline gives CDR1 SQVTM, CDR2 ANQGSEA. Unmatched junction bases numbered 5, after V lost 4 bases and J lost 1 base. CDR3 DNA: TGCAGCGTTGGGGGAGCGGGAGGTTCCTACGAGCAGTACTTC. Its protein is CSVGGAGGSYEQYF.

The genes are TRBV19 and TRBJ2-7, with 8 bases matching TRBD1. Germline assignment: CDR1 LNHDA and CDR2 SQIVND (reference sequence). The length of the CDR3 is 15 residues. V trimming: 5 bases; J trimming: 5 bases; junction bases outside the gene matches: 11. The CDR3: CASSSRTGRPDEQYF. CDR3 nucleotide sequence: TGTGCCAGTAGTTCCCGGACAGGGCGGCCGGACGAGCAGTACTTC.

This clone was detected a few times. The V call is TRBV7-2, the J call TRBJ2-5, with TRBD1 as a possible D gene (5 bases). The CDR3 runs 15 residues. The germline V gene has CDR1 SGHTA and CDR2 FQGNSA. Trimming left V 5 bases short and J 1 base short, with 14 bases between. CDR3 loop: CASSPGGHTQETQYF. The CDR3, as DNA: TGTGCCAGCAGCCCGGGTGGACACACCCAAGAGACCCAGTACTTC.

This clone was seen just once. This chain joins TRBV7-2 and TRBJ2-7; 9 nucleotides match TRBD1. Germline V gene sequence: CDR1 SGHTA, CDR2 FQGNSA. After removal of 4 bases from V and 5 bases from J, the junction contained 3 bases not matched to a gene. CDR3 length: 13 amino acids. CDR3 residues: CASSSDRGDEQYF. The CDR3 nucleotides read TGTGCCAGCAGCTCAGACAGGGGGGACGAGCAGTACTTC.

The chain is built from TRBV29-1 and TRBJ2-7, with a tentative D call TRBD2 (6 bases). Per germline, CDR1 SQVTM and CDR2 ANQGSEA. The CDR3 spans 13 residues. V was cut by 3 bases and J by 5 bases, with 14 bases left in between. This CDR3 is CSVDGQGGDEQYF. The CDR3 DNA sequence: TGCAGCGTTGATGGTCAAGGAGGGGACGAGCAGTACTTC.

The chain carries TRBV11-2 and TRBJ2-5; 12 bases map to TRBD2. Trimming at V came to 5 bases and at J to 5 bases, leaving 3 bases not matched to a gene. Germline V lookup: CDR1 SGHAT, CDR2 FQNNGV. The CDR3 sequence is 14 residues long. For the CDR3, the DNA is TGTGCCAGCAGCCGGACTAGCGGGGTGGAGACCCAGTACTTC. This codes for CASSRTSGVETQYF.

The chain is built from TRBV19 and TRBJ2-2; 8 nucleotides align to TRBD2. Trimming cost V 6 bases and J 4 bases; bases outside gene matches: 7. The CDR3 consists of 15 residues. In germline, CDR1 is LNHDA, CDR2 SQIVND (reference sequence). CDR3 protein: CASSPGGAGTGELFF. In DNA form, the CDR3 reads TGTGCCAGTAGCCCCGGGGGGGCGGGCACCGGGGAGCTGTTTTTT.

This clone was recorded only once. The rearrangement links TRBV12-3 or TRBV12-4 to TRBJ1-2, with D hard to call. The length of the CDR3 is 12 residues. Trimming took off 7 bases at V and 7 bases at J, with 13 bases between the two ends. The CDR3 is CASTSSRGGYTF. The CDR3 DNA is TGTGCCAGCACCTCTAGCCGGGGTGGCTACACCTTC.

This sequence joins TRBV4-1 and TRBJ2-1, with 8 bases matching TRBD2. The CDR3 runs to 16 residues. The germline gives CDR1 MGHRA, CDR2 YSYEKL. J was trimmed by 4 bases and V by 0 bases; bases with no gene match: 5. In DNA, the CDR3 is TGCGCCAGCAGCCAAGATTCGGCTAGCGGGTACAATGAGCAGTTCTTC. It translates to CASSQDSASGYNEQFF.

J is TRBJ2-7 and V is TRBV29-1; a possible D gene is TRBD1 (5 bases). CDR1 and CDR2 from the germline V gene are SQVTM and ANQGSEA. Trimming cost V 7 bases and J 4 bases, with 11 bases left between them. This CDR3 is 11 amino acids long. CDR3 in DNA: TGCAGCGCCCGTAGGGGTTACGAGCAGTACTTC. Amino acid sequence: CSARRGYEQYF.